This T cell receptor beta chain was observed in a study of cytomegalovirus exposure and HLA in healthy donors. For the study at large: In an earlier analysis, around 100 million unique TCR beta sequences were found from approximately 190 million T cells.

The donors gave bone marrow, and they were healthy. Overall study results and limits: Among TCR beta chains, those listed as cytomegalovirus-associated numbered around 180. CMV serostatus was the only immune exposure information that was available.

The CDR3 covers 16 residues. V lost 0 bases and J lost 4, with 13 bases in between. The germline gives CDR1 LGHNA, CDR2 YSLEER. PCR involved 60 Vbeta and 13 Jbeta primers. Assay: immunoSEQ multiplex PCR; the TCRdb copy retains only in-frame clones and omits some. The profile shows fewer than 150,000 clones, approximately 77% of them singletons. About this clone: The antigen remains unidentified.

The chain carries TRBV4-3 and TRBJ1-3; D is ambiguous. Sequenced: PBMCs. The clonotype was recovered from a woman between 50 and 59 years old in good health and CMV-seronegative. In DNA, the CDR3 is TGCGCCAGCAGCCAAGATTATGCGAGTTCAGGAAACACCATATATTTT. Encoded protein: CASSQDYASSGNTIYF.